A single T cell receptor (beta chain) is shown here with its context. The clone's antigen remains unknown. One end of the junction varies from germline; a read error may be responsible. This entry is derived from a study of a mutant IDH1 vaccine in newly diagnosed glioma (dated by TCRdb to 2020 to 2022). With regard to the full study: Patients received eight vaccinations in weeks 1, 3, 5, 7, 11, 15, 19 and 23, corresponding to visits V03 through V10. Vaccination began 4-6 weeks after radiotherapy alone, or alongside temozolomide cycles in the chemotherapy-containing groups. Of the approximately 33 treated patients, approximately 62% were male and approximately 40% were female, and the mean age was around 40 years. Before enrollment, most patients had been given radiochemotherapy with temozolomide as standard therapy, while the rest had received either radiotherapy alone or temozolomide alone. Peripheral blood was collected at six visits: V03 (baseline), V05, V07, V10, V12 and V13. Longitudinal TCRB deep sequencing was performed for about two dozen treated patients wherever samples were available for exploratory analyses. The study at large found these results: Availability determined which PBMC samples were chosen for TCRB deep sequencing. Pseudoprogression seemed to be unrelated to changes in the top peripheral T cell clonotypes found by TCRB sequencing. Across multiple MHC alleles, vaccine-induced immune responses were seen in around 93% of patients. It was noted by the authors that analyses of patient blood samples could not be reproduced owing to sample limitations.

Libraries were made using the immunoSEQ multiplex PCR assay. Following the manufacturer's protocol, the hsTCRB Kit was used to amplify rearranged TCR beta chain sequences. An Illumina MiSeq was used to sequence the TCRB libraries. Per the original workflow: The proprietary platform of the kit vendor was used for demultiplexing, trimming and gene mapping. Imported from immuneACCESS, the table was reduced by TCRdb to in-frame sequences with V and J called. These copies leave out some clones; in studies compared against another copy, an unresolved V gene accounts for under half, and the cause of the remainder is not known. V and J calls and clone size are given by that table; D and trimming were obtained from the DNA. The sample contains more than 30,000 clones, roughly 89% of them found a single time. In total, the top ten clones hold about a fifth of the sample. CDR1 and CDR2 are read off the germline V gene as SGDLS and YYNGEE. The cysteine opens and the phenylalanine closes a CDR3 of 16 amino acids. The entry retains the CDR3 DNA only, 48 bases that are in frame from base 1.

Explained via the paper, the time point label denotes: week 11, during vaccination. Every vaccine dose consisted of 300 ug of a 20-mer mutant IDH1 peptide in Montanide, administered subcutaneously together with topical imiquimod. The donors had newly diagnosed IDH1-mutant astrocytomas of WHO grade 3 or 4 that showed loss of nuclear ATRX. The samples were drawn from NOA16, a multicentre, single-arm, open-label phase I trial in Germany that tested a mutant IDH1 peptide vaccine in humans for the first time. The DNeasy Blood and Tissue Kit was used to extract genomic DNA from EDTA blood for TCRB sequencing.

The rearrangement joined TRBV9 to TRBJ2-2, with TRBD1 as a weak D call on 5 bases. This clonotype originated in a young man with glioma. This sample comprised PBMCs, obtained from a glioma patient whose treatment included an IDH1 peptide vaccine. CDR3 reads: CASRVGEGANTGELFF. Here is the DNA: TGTGCCAGCAGGGTAGGGGAAGGGGCGAACACCGGGGAGCTGTTTTTT. With the rest looked up from the reference TRBV9 and TRBJ2-2 genes rather than sequenced, the full variable domain is DSGVTQTPKHLITATGQRVTLRCSPRSGDLSVYWYQQSLDQGLQFLIQYYNGEERAKGNILERFSAQQFPDLHSELNLSSLELGDSALYFCASRVGEGANTGELFFGEGSRLTVL.